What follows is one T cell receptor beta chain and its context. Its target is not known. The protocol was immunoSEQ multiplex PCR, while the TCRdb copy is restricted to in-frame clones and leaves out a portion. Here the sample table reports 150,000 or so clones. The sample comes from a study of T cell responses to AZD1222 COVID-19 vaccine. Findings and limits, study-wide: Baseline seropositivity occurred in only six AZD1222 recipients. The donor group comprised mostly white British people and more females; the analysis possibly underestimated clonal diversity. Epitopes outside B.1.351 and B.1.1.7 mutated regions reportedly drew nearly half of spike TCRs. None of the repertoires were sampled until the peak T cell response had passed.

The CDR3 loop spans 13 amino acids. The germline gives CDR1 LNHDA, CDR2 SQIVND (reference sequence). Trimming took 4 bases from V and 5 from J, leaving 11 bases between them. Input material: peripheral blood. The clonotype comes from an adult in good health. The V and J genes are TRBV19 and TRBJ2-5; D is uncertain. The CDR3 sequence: CASSRARRETQYF. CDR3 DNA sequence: TGTGCCAGTAGTAGGGCCCGGCGGGAGACCCAGTACTTC.